This T cell receptor (beta chain) was sequenced for a study of blood T cell repertoires in COVID-19. Study at large: Samples came from the United States, Italy and Spain, spanning acute and convalescent COVID-19. PBMCs, B-cell-depleted T cells, or T cells provided the cDNA or gDNA that made up the material.

Between the trimmed V and J ends, which lost 1 base and 3 bases, there was a span of 10 bases. The CDR3 runs to 14 residues. CDR1 is SGHDT, CDR2 YYEEEE, per germline. Original processing methods: Reference gene primers were amplified, and this amplification served to estimate nucleated cell counts. Using immunoSEQ multiplex PCR, the repertoire was profiled, and TCRdb retains in-frame clones only, with some absent. V and J calls and clone size come straight from that table; D and trimming were deduced from the DNA. The table has under 350,000 clones, around nine tenths seen once; the top ten hold about 4.6%.

The chain combines TRBV5-6 with TRBJ1-2; tentative D call: TRBD1 (5 bases). The sequenced sample was peripheral blood. The TCR originated in a man in his forties with acute or convalescent COVID-19. The CDR3 DNA reads TGTGCCAGCAGCTTGAAGGGGTTGCACTATGGCTACACCTTC. Protein sequence: CASSLKGLHYGYTF.